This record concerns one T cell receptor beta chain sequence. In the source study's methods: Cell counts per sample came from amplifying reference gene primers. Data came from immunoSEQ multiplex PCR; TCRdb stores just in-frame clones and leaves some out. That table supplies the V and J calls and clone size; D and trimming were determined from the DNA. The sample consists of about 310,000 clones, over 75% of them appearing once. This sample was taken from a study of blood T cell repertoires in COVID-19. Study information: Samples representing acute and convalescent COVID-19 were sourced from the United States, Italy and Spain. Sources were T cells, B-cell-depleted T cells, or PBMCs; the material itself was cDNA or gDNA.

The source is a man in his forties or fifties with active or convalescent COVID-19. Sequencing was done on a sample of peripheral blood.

The DNA of the CDR3 is TGTGCCAGCAGTTTAACTAGCCCGAACACCGGGGAGCTGTTTTTT. Protein product: CASSLTSPNTGELFF. The gene calls are TRBV27 and TRBJ2-2; the D gene is possibly TRBD2 (6 bases). The CDR3 consists of 15 residues. The germline V gene has CDR1 MNHEY and CDR2 SMNVEV (reference sequence). V lost 2 bases, J lost 0 bases, and 7 bases lay in between.